The next 28 T cell receptor beta chains were all read from a single sample in a study of blood T cell repertoires in COVID-19. The assay was immunoSEQ multiplex PCR, and TCRdb's table has in-frame clones only and misses some. The table shows 280,000 or so clones, with approximately 88% occurring only once. Material for sequencing was peripheral blood. The receptors were gathered from a woman aged 25 to 39 who had recovered from COVID-19.

This clone appeared once. A junction boundary mismatches the germline segment, possibly from a read error. The chain has TRBV11-3 and TRBJ2-1; 9 positions agree with TRBD2. CDR3 size: 16 residues. Per the germline V gene, CDR1 is SGHNT and CDR2 is YENEEA. The CDR3 region has the DNA TGTGCCCGCAGCTTCCGGGCCGGGCGGGGGGGCAATGAGCAGTTCTTC. Its protein product is CARSFRAGRGGNEQFF.

This chain links TRBV2 with TRBJ2-1; TRBD2 is a possible D gene (6 bases). The CDR3 covers 12 residues. V lost 7 bases and J 6 bases, leaving 10 bases between the germline ends. Germline V gene lookup returns CDR1 SNHLY and CDR2 FYNNEI. In DNA form, the CDR3 reads TGTGCCAGCACCGGGACTCTCAATGAGCAGTTCTTC. Its protein product is CASTGTLNEQFF.

This clone came up once. J is TRBJ1-1 and V is TRBV5-4; unclear D gene. Trimming took 4 bases from V and 0 from J, leaving 13 bases between them. The CDR3 extends over 15 amino acids. Germline CDR1 is SGHNT and CDR2 is YYREEE (reference sequence). CDR3 nucleotide sequence: TGTGCCAGCAGCCTAGGAGGGAAAATGAACACTGAAGCTTTCTTT. Its translation is CASSLGGKMNTEAFF.

A single count supports this clone. The chain combines TRBV6-4 with TRBJ2-2, with a weak D call TRBD1 (5 bases). Trimming shortened V by 5 bases and J by 4 bases, and 11 bases separated the two germline ends. The CDR3 has 14 amino acids. From germline, CDR1 is MRHNA and CDR2 SNTAGT. The CDR3 DNA follows: TGTGCCAGCAGTACCGAAGACAGCACCGGGGAGCTGTTTTTT. Encoded protein: CASSTEDSTGELFF.

J is TRBJ2-1 and V is TRBV5-4; tentative D call: TRBD2 (7 bases). The CDR3 has 12 residues. The ends were cut back, 1 base at V and 10 bases at J, with 9 bases in the middle. Germline values: CDR1 SGHNT, CDR2 YYREEE (reference sequence). This chain's CDR3 is CASSLRGGEQFF. The CDR3, as DNA: TGTGCCAGCAGCTTGAGGGGGGGGGAGCAGTTCTTC.

The chain recombines TRBV7-8 with TRBJ2-7; 13 bases are a match to TRBD2. Germline V gene data show CDR1 as SGHVS and CDR2 as FQNEAQ. Trimming removed 7 bases from V and 1 base from J; junction bases left unmatched: 10. The CDR3 has 17 amino acids. This CDR3 reads CASTLTSGGPSSYEQYF. CDR3 DNA sequence: TGTGCCAGCACCCTGACTAGCGGGGGGCCGTCGTCCTACGAGCAGTACTTC.

There are a few counts of this clone. This chain uses TRBV6-5 with TRBJ1-3; tentatively, D is TRBD1 (5 bases). Per germline, CDR1 MNHEY and CDR2 SVGAGI. This CDR3 is 15 amino acids long. The V end was cut by 4 bases, the J end by 4 bases, with 14 bases between. CDR3 in DNA: TGTGCCAGCAGTTCAGGGCGGCTGATCGGAAACACCATATATTTT. Amino acids: CASSSGRLIGNTIYF.

The rearrangement links TRBV12-3 or TRBV12-4 to TRBJ1-2; D perhaps matches TRBD1 (6 bases). This CDR3 is 13 amino acids long. The V gene lost 3 bases and the J gene lost 4 bases, with 9 bases spanning the gap. CDR3 protein: CASSLAGAYGYTF. CDR3 bases: TGTGCCAGCAGTTTGGCAGGGGCCTATGGCTACACCTTC.

The gene calls are TRBV20-1 and TRBJ2-3; TRBD1 agrees at 10 bases. The J segment lost 7 bases and the V segment lost 3 bases, leaving 10 bases of the junction unmatched. CDR3 length: 15 amino acids. The germline V gene encodes CDR1 DFQATT and CDR2 SNEGSKA (reference sequence). CDR3 in amino acids: CSASTPTGGAYTQYF. The CDR3 bases are TGCAGTGCTAGTACCCCGACAGGGGGCGCATATACGCAGTATTTT.

The chain combines TRBV14 with TRBJ1-4; D might be TRBD1 (6 bases). Germline V gene sequence: CDR1 SGHDN, CDR2 FVKESK. V lost 0 bases to trimming and J lost 14 bases, with 13 bases between them. The CDR3 is 13 amino acids. The CDR3 spells CASSQDRGASLFF. The CDR3 region has the DNA TGTGCCAGCAGCCAAGATCGGGGGGCATCGCTGTTTTTT.

The rearrangement uses TRBV5-1 and TRBJ2-7, with TRBD1 identical over 8 bases. The CDR3 spans 15 residues. Germline V gene lookup returns CDR1 SGHRS and CDR2 YFSETQ. V dropped 0 bases and J dropped 4; count of bases not matched to a gene: 6. The CDR3 is CASSLEQGVGYEQYF. CDR3 sequence (DNA): TGCGCCAGCAGCTTGGAACAGGGGGTTGGTTACGAGCAGTACTTC.

This clone was seen a handful of times. Other DNA sequences within the sample encode an identical CDR3. The V and J genes are TRBV18 and TRBJ1-2, with D possibly matching TRBD1 (6 bases). Between the trimmed V and J ends, which lost 3 bases and 2 bases, there was a span of 10 bases. Germline-derived CDR1 and CDR2 are KGHSH and LQKENI. The CDR3 runs to 14 residues. The CDR3 DNA reads as TGTGCCAGCTCACCCGGACAGACGAACTATGGCTACACCTTC. Translating gives CASSPGQTNYGYTF. The variable domain in full, with the rest retrieved from reference TRBV18 and TRBJ1-2, is NAGVMQNPRHLVRRRGQEARLRCSPMKGHSHVYWYRQLPEEGLKFMVYLQKENIIDESGMPKERFSAEFPKEGPSILRIQQVVRGDSAAYFCASSPGQTNYGYTFGSGTRLTVV.

Points on this clone: Different DNA sequences within this sample yield the same CDR3. V usage is TRBV18 and J usage is TRBJ2-5; 7 bases line up with TRBD1. CDR3 length equals 13 residues. The trim removed 3 bases at V and 3 bases at J, leaving 1 base unmatched. Germline assignment: CDR1 KGHSH and CDR2 LQKENI. The CDR3 region is CASSPGTEETQYF. The CDR3 region has the DNA TGTGCCAGCTCACCCGGGACAGAAGAGACCCAGTACTTC.

The rearrangement uses TRBV6-5 and TRBJ1-1, with 7 bases fitting TRBD1. The junction had 7 bases not matched to a gene; V was cut back by 8 bases and J by 4 bases. Looked up from germline, CDR1 is MNHEY and CDR2 is SVGAGI. The CDR3 extends over 13 amino acids. This chain's CDR3 is CASRYRGGTEAFF. The CDR3 DNA sequence: TGTGCCAGCCGGTACAGGGGTGGCACTGAAGCTTTCTTT.

The CDR3, as DNA: TGCGCCTCCAGGACTAGCGGGGGGAGTAACAATGAGCAGTTCTTC. Translated, it gives CASRTSGGSNNEQFF. The chain links TRBV4-1 to TRBJ2-1; 14 bases agree with TRBD2. With 11 bases clipped from V and 5 bases from J, the junction kept 8 bases outside the gene matches. The CDR3 spans 15 residues. CDR1 and CDR2 from the germline V gene are MGHRA and YSYEKL.

This sequence joins TRBV6-2 or TRBV6-3 and TRBJ1-5; TRBD1 agrees at 9 bases. This CDR3 is built from 17 residues. Germline V gene data show CDR1 as MNHEY and CDR2 as SVGEGT. J was trimmed by 3 bases and V by 2 bases; bases with no gene match: 8. The CDR3 DNA sequence: TGTGCCAGCAGTTACGTCCGGACAGGGGCCTCCAATCAGCCCCAGCATTTT. Its protein product is CASSYVRTGASNQPQHF.

The chain is built from TRBV5-1 and TRBJ2-2; D possibly corresponds to TRBD2 (5 bases). CDR3 length: 14 residues. Trimming took off 3 bases at V and 6 bases at J, with 12 bases between the two ends. CDR1 is SGHRS and CDR2 is YFSETQ in the germline V gene. CDR3 loop: CASSWRAIPGELFF. The CDR3 DNA is TGCGCCAGCAGCTGGCGGGCAATTCCCGGGGAGCTGTTTTTT.

This clone occurred once. The chain uses TRBV7-6 and TRBJ1-6; D is uncertain. The V gene's germline CDR1 is SGHVS and CDR2 FNYEAQ. The CDR3 length is 16 residues. Deletions cut 0 bases from V and 0 bases from J, with 6 bases between. CDR3 in DNA: TGTGCCAGCAGCTTAGCGCTGAGCTCCTATAATTCACCCCTCCACTTT. It codes for CASSLALSSYNSPLHF.

A remark on this clone: Other DNA variants within this sample encode the same CDR3. The J gene is TRBJ1-1, the V gene TRBV12-3 or TRBV12-4; D is uncertain. Trimming pared 3 bases from V and 1 base from J, leaving 6 bases between. The CDR3 runs to 13 residues. The CDR3 spells CASSFGGNTEAFF. The DNA of the CDR3 is TGTGCCAGCAGTTTCGGAGGGAACACTGAAGCTTTCTTT.

The chain recombines TRBV28 with TRBJ1-5; tentative D call: TRBD1 (5 bases). Germline loops: CDR1 MDHEN, CDR2 SYDVKM. There are 15 residues in the CDR3. Trimming left V 5 bases short and J 2 bases short, with 13 bases between. CDR3 sequence reads: CASSPGGGGNQPQHF. The CDR3 DNA sequence: TGTGCCAGCAGTCCGGGAGGAGGGGGCAATCAGCCCCAGCATTTT.

This rearrangement joins TRBV2 to TRBJ1-6; TRBD1 matches 7 bases. This CDR3 is 15 amino acids long. Germline V gives CDR1 SNHLY, CDR2 FYNNEI. The J segment lost 7 bases and the V segment lost 6 bases, leaving 9 bases of the junction unmatched. As DNA, the CDR3 is TGTGCCAGCAGCTCCTCCGGACAGGAAAATTCACCCCTCCACTTT. Translating it yields CASSSSGQENSPLHF.

V gene TRBV5-5 combines with J gene TRBJ1-1; D may be TRBD1 (5 bases). V lost 5 bases to trimming and J lost 5 bases, with 22 bases between them. The CDR3 extends over 16 amino acids. Germline CDR1 reads SGHKS; CDR2 reads YYEKEE (reference sequence). As DNA, the CDR3 is TGTGCCAGCAGTCCATCCGTCGGGGGAGGGGAAACTGAAGCTTTCTTT. Amino acid sequence: CASSPSVGGGETEAFF.

The chain links TRBV5-4 to TRBJ2-3; 8 nucleotides line up with TRBD2. This CDR3 has 14 amino acids. Germline CDR1 reads SGHNT; CDR2 reads YYREEE (reference sequence). The V and J ends lost 4 bases and 9 bases, in that order; junction bases with no gene match: 10. CDR3 sequence: CASSLRAGAGTQYF. CDR3 nucleotide sequence: TGTGCCAGCAGCCTACGAGCGGGGGCGGGGACGCAGTATTTT. The variable domain in full, with the rest retrieved from reference TRBV5-4 and TRBJ2-3, is ETGVTQSPTHLIKTRGQQVTLRCSSQSGHNTVSWYQQALGQGPQFIFQYYREEENGRGNFPPRFSGLQFPNYSSELNVNALELDDSALYLCASSLRAGAGTQYFGPGTRLTVL.

V is TRBV28 and J is TRBJ2-1, with D possibly TRBD1 on 6 matching bases. Germline V gene lookup returns CDR1 MDHEN and CDR2 SYDVKM. Trimming stripped 3 bases from V and 7 bases from J, with 16 bases between. The CDR3 length is 15 residues. This chain's CDR3 is CASSLGAGWGNEQFF. The DNA for the CDR3 is TGTGCCAGCAGTTTGGGGGCAGGGTGGGGGAATGAGCAGTTCTTC.

The gene calls are TRBV19 and TRBJ1-1, with unresolved D. CDR1 is LNHDA and CDR2 is SQIVND in the germline V gene (reference sequence). V gave up 3 bases and J gave up 1 base, with 9 bases separating them. This CDR3 is built from 14 residues. The CDR3 loop reads CASSIRPGNTEAFF. Here the CDR3 DNA reads TGTGCCAGTAGTATTCGTCCAGGGAACACTGAAGCTTTCTTT.

The chain carries TRBV5-5 and TRBJ1-6; 9 bases line up with TRBD1. Per the germline V gene, CDR1 is SGHKS and CDR2 is YYEKEE (reference sequence). The CDR3 covers 16 residues. The J segment lost 7 bases and the V segment lost 3 bases, leaving 8 bases of the junction unmatched. CDR3 sequence reads: CASSYTTGTGNSPLHF. The CDR3, as DNA: TGTGCCAGCAGCTATACAACCGGGACAGGGAATTCACCCCTCCACTTT.

This sequence joins TRBV5-1 and TRBJ1-1; tentatively, D is TRBD1 (6 bases). The CDR3 is 16 residues long. The V end lost 4 bases, the J end lost 4 bases, and 20 bases lay between the germline ends. Germline CDR1 SGHRS, CDR2 YFSETQ. The chain's CDR3 is CASSLEEQGRATEAFF. The CDR3 DNA is TGCGCCAGCAGCCTGGAGGAACAGGGTAGGGCCACTGAAGCTTTCTTT.

The table lists this clone with a count of one. The genes are TRBV6-5 and TRBJ2-2; 9 bases agree with TRBD2. Trimming took 2 bases from V and 2 from J; bases not matched to a gene: 3. CDR3 length equals 16 residues. Looked up from germline, CDR1 is MNHEY and CDR2 is SVGAGI. This CDR3 is CASSYASGVNTGELFF. Written as DNA, the CDR3 is TGTGCCAGCAGTTACGCTAGCGGGGTAAACACCGGGGAGCTGTTTTTT.